This TCR beta chain was identified in a study of blood T cell repertoires in COVID-19. In germline, CDR1 is SGHVS, CDR2 FQNEAQ. The CDR3 has 12 residues. The V end lost 5 bases, the J end lost 6 bases, and 10 bases lay between the germline ends. Sequenced by immunoSEQ multiplex PCR; TCRdb stores in-frame clones only, minus some. This sample yields about 200,000 clones, of which approximately 85% are seen a single time; 10% to 15% belongs to the top ten. J is TRBJ1-1 and V is TRBV7-8; D may be TRBD1 (6 bases). This sequence was found in a man aged 35 to 55 who had recovered from COVID-19. Sequencing used PBMCs or T cells enriched from blood (not recorded which). Here the CDR3 DNA reads TGTGCCAGCAGCCCGGACAGCTCTGAAGCTTTCTTT. The encoded protein is CASSPDSSEAFF.